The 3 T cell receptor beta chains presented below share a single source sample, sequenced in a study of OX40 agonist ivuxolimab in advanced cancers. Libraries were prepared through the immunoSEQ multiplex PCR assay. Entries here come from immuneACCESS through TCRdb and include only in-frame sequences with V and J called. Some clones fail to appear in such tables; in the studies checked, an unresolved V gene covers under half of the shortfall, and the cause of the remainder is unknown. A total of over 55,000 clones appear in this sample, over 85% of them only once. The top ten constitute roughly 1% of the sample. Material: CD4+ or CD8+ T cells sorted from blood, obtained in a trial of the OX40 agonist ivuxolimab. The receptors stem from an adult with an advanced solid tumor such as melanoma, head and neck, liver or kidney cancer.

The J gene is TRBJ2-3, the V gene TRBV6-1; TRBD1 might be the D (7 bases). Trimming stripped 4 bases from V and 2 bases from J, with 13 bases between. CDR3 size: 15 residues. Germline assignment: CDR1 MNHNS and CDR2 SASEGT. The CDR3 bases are TGTGCCAGCAGTGTAGGCAGGGGGGTCACAGATACGCAGTATTTT. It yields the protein CASSVGRGVTDTQYF.

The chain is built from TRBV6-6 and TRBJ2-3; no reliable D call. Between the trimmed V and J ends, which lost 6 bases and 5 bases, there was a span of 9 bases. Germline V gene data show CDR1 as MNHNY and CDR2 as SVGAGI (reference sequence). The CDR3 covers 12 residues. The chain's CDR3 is CASSLKGDTQYF. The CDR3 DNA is TGTGCCAGCAGCCTCAAGGGAGATACGCAGTATTTT.

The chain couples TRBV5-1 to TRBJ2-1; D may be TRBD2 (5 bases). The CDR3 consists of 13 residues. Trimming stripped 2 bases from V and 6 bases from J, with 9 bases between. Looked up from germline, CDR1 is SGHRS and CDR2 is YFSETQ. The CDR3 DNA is TGCGCCAGCAGCTTTACGGCGGGCAATGAGCAGTTCTTC. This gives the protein CASSFTAGNEQFF.